These 29 T cell receptor beta chains came from one sample sequenced in a study of human T cells and chemical hapten exposure. TCRdb itself ran the 5' RACE reads through MiXCR, one entry per CDR3 protein. The data show 95,000 to 120,000 distinct CDR3 sequences, around 20% seen once. Total RNA was extracted from unfractionated whole blood. Receptors originate from a human donor in good health.

This clonotype was picked up a small number of times. The V call is TRBV12-3 or TRBV12-4, the J call TRBJ1-2; TRBD1 agrees at 7 bases. The CDR3 sequence is 12 residues long. V gave up 6 bases and J gave up 4 bases; unmatched junction bases: 2. The CDR3 nucleotides read TGTGCCAGCAGCACAGGGGCCTATGGCTACACCTTC. Its protein is CASSTGAYGYTF.

In this sample, this clonotype turned up a few times. The V and J genes are TRBV4-1 and TRBJ2-7; D unresolved. Germline lookup yields CDR1 MGHRA and CDR2 YSYEKL. This CDR3 has 13 residues. V was shortened by 1 base and J by 6 bases, with 10 bases between the two germline ends. The CDR3 DNA reads TGCGCCAGCAGCCAAGTACGGGTCTCCGAGCAGTACTTC. Residues: CASSQVRVSEQYF.

The sample holds a few counts of this clonotype. This chain uses TRBV7-2 with TRBJ1-5; TRBD1 matches 7 bases. Germline V lookup: CDR1 SGHTA, CDR2 FQGNSA. V was clipped by 1 base and J by 4 bases; unmatched bases: 4. There are 15 residues in the CDR3. This CDR3 reads CASSLEGARNQPQHF. The CDR3 nucleotides read TGTGCCAGCAGCTTAGAGGGGGCGAGAAATCAGCCCCAGCATTTT.

This clonotype showed up just a few times. V is TRBV24-1 and J is TRBJ2-1; D not resolved. This CDR3 contains 17 residues. The ends were cut back, 3 bases at V and 7 bases at J, with 21 bases in the middle. Per germline, CDR1 KGHDR and CDR2 SFDVKD. This chain's CDR3 is CATSDVGLERQNNEQFF. DNA of the CDR3: TGTGCCACCAGTGATGTGGGTTTGGAGCGCCAGAATAATGAGCAGTTCTTC.

This chain links TRBV27 with TRBJ2-5, with no clear D. The CDR3 is 15 amino acids. Germline V lookup: CDR1 MNHEY, CDR2 SMNVEV (reference sequence). V gave up 3 bases and J gave up 5 bases, with 16 bases separating them. Here the CDR3 DNA reads TGTGCCAGCAGTTTGTCCGGGCAGGCCCCCGAGACCCAGTACTTC. Protein: CASSLSGQAPETQYF.

The rearrangement links TRBV27 to TRBJ1-2, with 7 bases lining up with TRBD1. The CDR3 has 14 residues. V was pared by 3 bases and J by 8 bases, with 9 bases of the junction left unmatched. The germline V gene encodes CDR1 MNHEY and CDR2 SMNVEV (reference sequence). CDR3 sequence (DNA): TGTGCCAGCAGTTTTCGAGGACAGGCTGGGGGCTACACCTTC. This gives the protein CASSFRGQAGGYTF.

V and J are TRBV28 and TRBJ1-5, with D tentatively TRBD1 (6 bases). This CDR3 spans 16 amino acids. Looked up from germline, CDR1 is MDHEN and CDR2 is SYDVKM. Trimming left V 2 bases short and J 1 base short, with 12 bases between. Here the CDR3 DNA reads TGTGCCAGCAGTTTAAGGGGGGGTCGGAGCAATCAGCCCCAGCATTTT. The encoded protein is CASSLRGGRSNQPQHF.

This chain uses TRBV28 with TRBJ1-5; D is ambiguous. From germline, CDR1 is MDHEN and CDR2 SYDVKM. This CDR3 has 13 amino acids. V lost 6 bases to trimming and J lost 2 bases, with 8 bases between them. The CDR3 here is CASRLGGNQPQHF. For the CDR3, the DNA is TGTGCCAGCAGGTTAGGAGGCAATCAGCCCCAGCATTTT.

The gene calls are TRBV2 and TRBJ1-3; D remains ambiguous. Germline CDR1 and CDR2: SNHLY and FYNNEI. The length of the CDR3 is 17 residues. Trimming took off 8 bases at V and 4 bases at J, with 24 bases between the two ends. The CDR3 spells CASSYFLIARSGNTIYF. For the CDR3, the DNA is TGTGCCAGCTCTTATTTCCTGATTGCGCGCTCCGGAAACACCATATATTTT.

The chain carries TRBV20-1 and TRBJ1-2; the D gene is possibly TRBD1 (6 bases). V was clipped by 0 bases and J by 5 bases, with 16 bases between them. CDR1 is DFQATT, CDR2 SNEGSKA, per germline (reference sequence). The CDR3 loop spans 15 amino acids. This CDR3 is CSARDGGRAEYGYTF. The CDR3 DNA reads TGCAGTGCTAGAGATGGGGGCAGGGCTGAGTATGGCTACACCTTC.

This clonotype was recorded a few times. The rearrangement links TRBV4-2 to TRBJ2-7, with D possibly TRBD2 on 6 matching bases. The CDR3 loop spans 14 amino acids. V shed 1 base and J shed 2 bases, with 9 bases lying between them. From germline, CDR1 is LGHNA and CDR2 YNFKEQ. The CDR3, as DNA: TGTGCCAGCAGCCAAGGGGGGGACCCCTACGAGCAGTACTTC. This sequence encodes CASSQGGDPYEQYF.

This clonotype was counted a few times. The chain employs TRBV20-1 and TRBJ1-1, with D tentatively TRBD1 (6 bases). Germline V CDR1 and CDR2: DFQATT, SNEGSKA (reference sequence). There are 15 residues in the CDR3. With 0 bases removed from V and 10 bases from J, the gap between germline ends came to 21 bases. For the CDR3, the DNA is TGCAGTGCTAGAGATCACCGGTCGACAGGACAATCAGCTTTCTTT. Translated, it gives CSARDHRSTGQSAFF.

This chain uses TRBV13 with TRBJ2-1; D not certain. Germline V lookup: CDR1 PRHDT, CDR2 FYEKMQ (reference sequence). This CDR3 is 15 amino acids long. Trimming pared 0 bases from V and 2 bases from J, leaving 8 bases between. CDR3 sequence reads: CASSLGQCAYNEQFF. CDR3 DNA sequence: TGTGCCAGCAGCTTAGGACAGTGTGCCTACAATGAGCAGTTCTTC.

This clonotype was observed a few times. The genes are TRBV4-1 and TRBJ1-3; tentatively, D is TRBD1 (5 bases). CDR1 MGHRA and CDR2 YSYEKL come from the germline V gene. The CDR3 is made up of 17 amino acids. V was cut by 1 base and J by 1 base, with 14 bases left in between. The CDR3 DNA reads TGCGCCAGCAGCCAAGTCCCTCAGGGAGGATCTGGAAACACCATATATTTT. It codes for CASSQVPQGGSGNTIYF.

This clonotype was seen a handful of times. V gene TRBV19 combines with J gene TRBJ2-7; D is uncertain. The germline V gene encodes CDR1 LNHDA and CDR2 SQIVND (reference sequence). The CDR3 loop spans 14 amino acids. V gave up 10 bases and J gave up 5 bases, with 21 bases separating them. The CDR3 nucleotides read TGTGCCACCAGTTCCCGGGCCCCAACCCACGAGCAGTACTTC. It translates to CATSSRAPTHEQYF.

The chain employs TRBV3-1 and TRBJ2-1; no clear D gene. This CDR3 comprises 11 residues. The V gene lost 4 bases and the J gene lost 11 bases, with 9 bases spanning the gap. Germline assignment: CDR1 LGHDT and CDR2 YNNKEL (reference sequence). The CDR3 DNA is TGTGCCAGCAGCCTGAGGCGCAAGCAGTTCTTC. Its translation is CASSLRRKQFF.

J is TRBJ2-3 and V is TRBV2, with D perhaps TRBD1 (5 bases). Germline V gene sequence: CDR1 SNHLY, CDR2 FYNNEI. V lost 1 base to trimming and J lost 0 bases, with 14 bases between them. This CDR3 contains 17 residues. DNA for the CDR3: TGTGCCAGCAGTGAAGACGGCCCCAGGGCGAGCACAGATACGCAGTATTTT. As protein: CASSEDGPRASTDTQYF.

This chain joins TRBV28 and TRBJ1-2; D is unclear. The CDR3 runs to 13 residues. Germline CDR1 is MDHEN and CDR2 is SYDVKM. Trimming removed 3 bases at V and 2 bases at J, with 7 bases between. CDR3 sequence (DNA): TGTGCCAGCAGTTTTGGGCTGAACTATGGCTACACCTTC. Its translation: CASSFGLNYGYTF.

The V and J genes are TRBV5-1 and TRBJ1-4, with a weak D call TRBD1 (5 bases). The V end lost 1 base, the J end lost 5 bases, and 12 bases lay between the germline ends. The CDR3 length is 15 residues. CDR1 is SGHRS, CDR2 YFSETQ, per germline. The CDR3 loop reads CASSLNRRVNEKLFF. The CDR3 DNA follows: TGCGCCAGCAGCTTGAACAGGCGAGTCAATGAAAAACTGTTTTTT.

The J gene is TRBJ1-2, the V gene TRBV2; TRBD1 aligns across 8 bases. CDR1 is SNHLY and CDR2 is FYNNEI in the germline V gene. The V and J ends lost 2 bases and 6 bases, in that order; junction bases with no gene match: 11. The CDR3 spans 16 residues. As DNA, the CDR3 is TGTGCCAGCAGTGAAAGTTTAAGGAGACAGGGGCATGGCTACACCTTC. It translates to CASSESLRRQGHGYTF.

This clonotype came up a few times. V gene TRBV12-3 or TRBV12-4 combines with J gene TRBJ1-2; 8 positions agree with TRBD1. The CDR3 spans 13 residues. The V segment lost 6 bases and the J segment 6 bases; nucleotides outside the gene matches: 6. CDR3 bases: TGTGCCAGCAGGGATAGGACAGGGAATGGCTACACCTTC. Its translation: CASRDRTGNGYTF.

This clonotype has only a few counts. The chain links TRBV27 to TRBJ2-7, with 8 bases identical to TRBD2. This CDR3 contains 15 residues. With 5 bases clipped from V and 6 bases from J, the junction kept 12 bases outside the gene matches. Germline-derived CDR1 and CDR2 are MNHEY and SMNVEV (reference sequence). Here the CDR3 DNA reads TGTGCCAGCAGTCCCCGGGCGGGGGGTCGTGGCGAGCAGTACTTC. Its translation is CASSPRAGGRGEQYF.

The chain joins TRBV30 to TRBJ1-1, with D possibly being TRBD1 (6 bases). V lost 5 bases and J lost 0, with 16 bases in between. Per germline, CDR1 GTSNPN and CDR2 SVGIG (reference sequence). The length of the CDR3 is 15 residues. The CDR3 spells CAWGGGRTMNTEAFF. In DNA, the CDR3 is TGTGCCTGGGGAGGGGGTCGGACGATGAACACTGAAGCTTTCTTT.

In this sample, this clonotype turned up a few times. The chain links TRBV4-1 to TRBJ2-7; the match to TRBD2 covers 11 bases. The CDR3 runs 16 residues. Germline V gene data show CDR1 as MGHRA and CDR2 as YSYEKL. J gave up 6 bases and V 1 base, and 8 bases lay outside the gene matches. CDR3 nucleotides: TGCGCCAGCAGCCAAGCAGTAGCGGGAGGGCCTGCCGAGCAGTACTTC. It specifies CASSQAVAGGPAEQYF.

This clonotype came up a few times. This chain connects TRBV28 to TRBJ1-2, with D unclear. This CDR3 is 11 amino acids long. Germline CDR1 is MDHEN and CDR2 is SYDVKM. Trimming removed 2 bases at V and 13 bases at J, with 11 bases between. The CDR3 region is CASSLPPSCTF. The CDR3 nucleotides are TGTGCCAGCAGTTTACCCCCCTCTTGCACCTTC.

The chain has TRBV5-4 and TRBJ2-1; the match to TRBD1 covers 7 bases. V lost 3 bases, J lost 8 bases, and 5 bases stayed unmatched. From germline, CDR1 is SGHNT and CDR2 YYREEE (reference sequence). The CDR3 is 13 residues long. As DNA, the CDR3 is TGTGCCAGCAGCTCCGACAGGGACCATGAGCAGTTCTTC. It yields the protein CASSSDRDHEQFF. Supplemented by reference TRBV5-4 and TRBJ2-1, the full variable domain reads ETGVTQSPTHLIKTRGQQVTLRCSSQSGHNTVSWYQQALGQGPQFIFQYYREEENGRGNFPPRFSGLQFPNYSSELNVNALELDDSALYLCASSSDRDHEQFFGPGTRLTVL.

V gene TRBV9 combines with J gene TRBJ2-3; perhaps TRBD2 as D (5 bases). This CDR3 comprises 15 residues. Germline CDR1 reads SGDLS; CDR2 reads YYNGEE. The V end lost 0 bases, the J end lost 4 bases, and 12 bases lay between the germline ends. CDR3 sequence (DNA): TGTGCCAGCAGCGTAGAAGGGAGACGGGCAGATACGCAGTATTTT. Amino acid sequence: CASSVEGRRADTQYF.

The CDR3 DNA is TGCAGTGCTGATAGGACTAGCGGGAGAAAGACCCAGTACTTC. It encodes CSADRTSGRKTQYF. The chain combines TRBV20-1 with TRBJ2-5, with 13 bases aligning to TRBD2. V lost 5 bases to trimming and J lost 6 bases; unmatched junction nucleotides: 6. CDR1 and CDR2 (germline): DFQATT, SNEGSKA (reference sequence). There are 14 residues in the CDR3.

This clonotype turned up a few times. The genes are TRBV24-1 and TRBJ2-5; 8 nucleotides align to TRBD1. The CDR3 spans 15 residues. J lost 2 bases, V lost 4 bases, and 5 bases had no gene match. Germline assignment: CDR1 KGHDR and CDR2 SFDVKD. CDR3 protein: CATSELGQAQETQYF. The CDR3 bases are TGTGCCACCAGTGAATTGGGACAGGCTCAAGAGACCCAGTACTTC.